The clone carrying this TCR beta chain was seen a handful of times. Its target is unknown. TCRdb passed the reads through MiXCR, listing each CDR3 protein once. The repertoire includes 150,000 to 200,000 distinct CDR3 sequences, approximately 30% of them detected once, and approximately 30% sits in the top ten. This entry belongs to a study of T cell repertoires in cytomegalovirus infection. Turning to the study itself: Public TCR beta signatures were indicative of both CMV infection and a matching HLA type. Study-wide results and limits: Clonotype analysis showed dominance of the ex vivo response by HLA-C-restricted CMV-specific TCR beta clonotypes. Totalled public TCR beta family frequency picked out people who carried CMV plus the relevant HLA.

The CDR3 runs 14 residues. Germline V gene sequence: CDR1 MNHEY, CDR2 SVGAGI. V shed 6 bases and J shed 2 bases, with 8 bases lying between them. V usage is TRBV6-5 and J usage is TRBJ1-6; D is perhaps TRBD1 (5 bases). Sample: PBMCs. This TCR came from a human donor in good health (CMV status not recorded). Some clones in this sample may be carry-over from other donors' samples. In nucleotides, the CDR3 is TGTGCCAGCAGCCGACAGACCTATAATTCACCCCTCCACTTT. Its protein product is CASSRQTYNSPLHF.